These 24 T cell receptor beta chains came from one sample sequenced in a study of cytotoxic CD8 clonotypes in ibrutinib-treated CLL. Generated by immunoSEQ multiplex PCR, the TCRdb table keeps only in-frame clones and is missing some. Of 120,000 to 150,000 clones listed, around 93% are singletons. Sequenced material: PBMCs, taken after 12 months of ibrutinib treatment. The source is a human donor with chronic lymphocytic leukemia.

This clone was counted a single time. The chain couples TRBV28 to TRBJ2-3, with TRBD1 as a possible D gene (5 bases). The germline V and J ends were trimmed by 2 bases and 6 bases, with 9 bases remaining between them. The CDR3 contains 13 residues. CDR1 MDHEN and CDR2 SYDVKM come from the germline V gene. The chain's CDR3 is CASSLNRGDTQYF. As DNA, the CDR3 is TGTGCCAGCAGTTTAAATAGGGGCGATACGCAGTATTTT. Combining the CDR3 with reference TRBV28 and TRBJ2-3 gives the whole variable domain DVKVTQSSRYLVKRTGEKVFLECVQDMDHENMFWYRQDPGLGLRLIYFSYDVKMKEKGDIPEGYSVSREKKERFSLILESASTNQTSMYLCASSLNRGDTQYFGPGTRLTVL.

With respect to this clone: Compared with germline, one end of the junction differs, possibly owing to a read error. The chain joins TRBV7-7 to TRBJ2-5; D is undetermined. The germline CDR1 and CDR2 sequences are SSHAT and FNYEAQ (reference sequence). The CDR3 covers 15 residues. The CDR3 DNA is TGTGCTAGCAGCTTAAGGGTTGGGGATTGGGAGACCCAGTACTTC. Amino acids: CASSLRVGDWETQYF.

The chain recombines TRBV28 with TRBJ2-1; no reliable D call. From germline, CDR1 is MDHEN and CDR2 SYDVKM. V lost 5 bases, J lost 5 bases, and 10 bases lay in between. This CDR3 is 13 amino acids long. The CDR3: CASSPYNNNEQFF. The CDR3 nucleotides are TGTGCCAGCAGTCCCTACAATAACAATGAGCAGTTCTTC.

This chain connects TRBV5-1 to TRBJ1-6; perhaps TRBD1 as D (5 bases). In germline, CDR1 is SGHRS, CDR2 YFSETQ. Trimming removed 4 bases from V and 5 bases from J, with 10 bases in between. The length of the CDR3 is 14 residues. The CDR3 reads CASSPSGNNSPLHF. In DNA form, the CDR3 reads TGCGCCAGCAGCCCGTCAGGGAATAATTCACCCCTCCACTTT.

The gene calls are TRBV18 and TRBJ1-5; TRBD1 is a possible D gene (6 bases). The CDR3 runs to 14 residues. Per the germline V gene, CDR1 is KGHSH and CDR2 is LQKENI. Trimming removed 2 bases at V and 7 bases at J, with 12 bases between. DNA for the CDR3: TGTGCCAGCTCACCAGGAGGGGGGGAACAGCCCCAGCATTTT. Translating gives CASSPGGGEQPQHF.

Concerning this clone itself: One end of the junction does not line up with germline, which may come from a read error. The chain links TRBV29-1 to TRBJ1-1, with no clear D. The CDR3 has 14 residues. Germline assignment: CDR1 SQVTM and CDR2 ANQGSEA. DNA of the CDR3: TGCAGCGTCCCGGCCTATGGGGTGAAAACTGAAGCTTTCTTT. Its protein is CSVPAYGVKTEAFF. The full variable domain, its missing parts supplied by reference TRBV29-1 and TRBJ1-1, is SAVISQKPSRDICQRGTSLTIQCQVDSQVTMMFWYRQQPGQSLTLIATANQGSEATYESGFVIDKFPISRPNLTFSTLTVSNMSPEDSSIYLCSVPAYGVKTEAFFGQGTRLTVV.

This clone was counted once. V and J are TRBV28 and TRBJ2-7, with a tentative D call TRBD2 (6 bases). Germline-derived CDR1 and CDR2 are MDHEN and SYDVKM. V dropped 6 bases and J dropped 3 bases, with 15 bases sitting between them. This CDR3 region has 14 residues. CDR3: CASSLAGTDYEQYF. The DNA for the CDR3 is TGTGCCAGCAGCCTAGCCGGGACTGACTACGAGCAGTACTTC.

The chain employs TRBV19 and TRBJ1-2, with a weak D call TRBD1 (5 bases). CDR1 and CDR2 (germline): LNHDA, SQIVND (reference sequence). The CDR3 spans 15 residues. The V gene lost 6 bases and the J gene lost 4 bases, with 18 bases spanning the gap. In DNA form, the CDR3 reads TGTGCCAGTAGCAGGGACTCCAAATGGGTCTATGGCTACACCTTC. Protein: CASSRDSKWVYGYTF. The variable domain in full, completed from reference TRBV19 and TRBJ1-2, reads DGGITQSPKYLFRKEGQNVTLSCEQNLNHDAMYWYRQDPGQGLRLIYYSQIVNDFQKGDIAEGYSVSREKKESFPLTVTSAQKNPTAFYLCASSRDSKWVYGYTFGSGTRLTVV.

The chain joins TRBV19 to TRBJ2-7, with a possible D match to TRBD1 (6 bases). This CDR3 has 12 amino acids. CDR1 and CDR2 (germline): LNHDA, SQIVND (reference sequence). The V gene lost 8 bases and the J gene lost 2 bases, with 10 bases spanning the gap. In DNA form, the CDR3 reads TGTGCCAGTGGGACACCTCCCTACGAGCAGTACTTC. Translating it yields CASGTPPYEQYF.

The CDR3 DNA sequence: TGTGCCAGCAGTTTTCGACAGGGGGACGAGCAGTACTTC. It translates to CASSFRQGDEQYF. The chain joins TRBV27 to TRBJ2-7, with 9 bases lining up with TRBD1. V lost 3 bases and J lost 5; bases outside the gene matches: 2. The CDR3 is made up of 13 amino acids. Germline V gives CDR1 MNHEY, CDR2 SMNVEV (reference sequence).

The rearrangement links TRBV2 to TRBJ2-7, with TRBD2 matching 11 bases. Germline values: CDR1 SNHLY, CDR2 FYNNEI. Trimming took 6 bases from V and 1 from J; bases not matched to a gene: 5. The CDR3 runs 15 residues. DNA for the CDR3: TGTGCCAGCAGGTCGGGACTAGCGGAGTCCTACGAGCAGTACTTC. Translated: CASRSGLAESYEQYF.

The rearrangement joins TRBV7-2 to TRBJ1-5; tentatively, D is TRBD1 (5 bases). The CDR3 spans 17 residues. Germline V gene data show CDR1 as SGHTA and CDR2 as FQGNSA. Between the trimmed V and J ends, which lost 1 base and 6 bases, there was a span of 19 bases. The CDR3 coding sequence is TGTGCCAGCAGCTTAGAGCCGGGTGGTGGGGCTCGTCAGCCCCAGCATTTT. It translates to CASSLEPGGGARQPQHF.

The chain recombines TRBV5-1 with TRBJ2-7, with a possible D match to TRBD2 (6 bases). The CDR3 covers 13 residues. Trimming removed 1 base from V and 7 bases from J, with 12 bases in between. The germline V gene has CDR1 SGHRS and CDR2 YFSETQ. The CDR3: CASSLLNGGEQYF. DNA for the CDR3: TGCGCCAGCAGCTTGCTGAATGGGGGGGAGCAGTACTTC.

The chain employs TRBV6-6 and TRBJ2-3; TRBD2 matches 9 bases. The ends lost 8 bases at V and 4 bases at J; junction bases unmatched: 10. Germline-derived CDR1 and CDR2 are MNHNY and SVGAGI (reference sequence). The CDR3 has 15 residues. In DNA, the CDR3 is TGTGCCAGCGACGGCGGGAGGGCTGGGGCAGATACGCAGTATTTT. It translates to CASDGGRAGADTQYF.

The V and J genes are TRBV11-3 and TRBJ2-7; tentatively, D is TRBD2 (5 bases). Looked up from germline, CDR1 is SGHNT and CDR2 is YENEEA. CDR3 length: 14 amino acids. V was clipped by 8 bases and J by 6 bases, with 20 bases between them. The CDR3 nucleotides read TGTGCCAGCCCCGTGAAGGCTAGCCGGCTCGAGCAGTACTTC. It translates to CASPVKASRLEQYF.

The chain joins TRBV15 to TRBJ2-1, with D perhaps given as TRBD1 or TRBD2 (6 bases each). The CDR3 loop spans 18 amino acids. V was trimmed by 0 bases and J by 3 bases, leaving 18 bases between them. Germline V lookup: CDR1 LNHNV, CDR2 YYDKDF (reference sequence). The CDR3 is CATSRDFLGGLSYNEQFF. For the CDR3, the DNA is TGTGCCACCAGCAGAGATTTCTTGGGGGGCTTAAGCTACAATGAGCAGTTCTTC. Drawing the rest from reference TRBV15 and TRBJ2-1, the complete variable domain is DAMVIQNPRYQVTQFGKPVTLSCSQTLNHNVMYWYQQKSSQAPKLLFHYYDKDFNNEADTPDNFQSRRPNTSFCFLDIRSPGLGDTAMYLCATSRDFLGGLSYNEQFFGPGTRLTVL.

This chain links TRBV11-2 with TRBJ1-2; D ambiguous. The CDR3 length is 12 residues. V was clipped by 5 bases and J by 2 bases, with 6 bases between them. Germline V gene data show CDR1 as SGHAT and CDR2 as FQNNGV. CDR3 region: CASSHENYGYTF. The CDR3 DNA sequence: TGTGCCAGCAGCCACGAAAACTATGGCTACACCTTC.

This sequence joins TRBV10-3 and TRBJ2-5; D remains unclear. Germline assignment: CDR1 ENHRY and CDR2 SYGVKD. The ends were cut back, 10 bases at V and 5 bases at J, with 11 bases in the middle. The CDR3 has 11 residues. The CDR3 DNA sequence: TGTGCCACCCAACACGGGGAGACCCAGTACTTC. It yields the protein CATQHGETQYF.

In this sample, this clone turned up once. The V call is TRBV6-5, the J call TRBJ1-5, with 7 bases aligning to TRBD1. This CDR3 region has 15 residues. Trimming at V came to 6 bases and at J to 3 bases, leaving 8 bases not matched to a gene. The germline CDR1 and CDR2 sequences are MNHEY and SVGAGI. For the CDR3, the DNA is TGTGCCAGCAGATCCAACAGGGGATTCAATCAGCCCCAGCATTTT. Residues: CASRSNRGFNQPQHF.

A word on this clone: A read error may produce the germline difference seen at one junction end. The chain recombines TRBV7-7 with TRBJ2-1, with D possibly being TRBD2 (5 bases). This CDR3 region has 15 residues. In germline, CDR1 is SSHAT, CDR2 FNYEAQ (reference sequence). The DNA of the CDR3 is TGTGCTAGCAGCTTAGGACTGGTCGACACATTTCACCAGTTCTTC. Translation gives CASSLGLVDTFHQFF.

In nucleotides, the CDR3 is TGTGCCAGCAGTTTAGTGGGCAGGATCGCGAACACCGGGGAGCTGTTTTTT. Its translation is CASSLVGRIANTGELFF. J is TRBJ2-2 and V is TRBV28, with unresolved D. V was pared by 2 bases and J by 0 bases, with 13 bases between. Germline values: CDR1 MDHEN, CDR2 SYDVKM. CDR3 size: 17 residues.

The V gene is TRBV18, the J gene TRBJ2-5; D remains ambiguous. V was cut by 3 bases and J by 2 bases, with 7 bases left in between. Germline V gene lookup returns CDR1 KGHSH and CDR2 LQKENI. The CDR3 consists of 13 residues. The CDR3 is CASSPESQETQYF. In DNA, the CDR3 is TGTGCCAGCTCACCTGAGTCTCAAGAGACCCAGTACTTC.

The rearrangement links TRBV13 to TRBJ2-7; D assignment may be TRBD1 or TRBD2 (5 bases each). Germline CDR1 is PRHDT and CDR2 is FYEKMQ (reference sequence). The CDR3 spans 15 residues. Trimming left V 5 bases short and J 4 bases short, with 18 bases between. The CDR3 here is CASSPLMRGLYEQYF. The CDR3 DNA reads as TGTGCCAGCAGCCCTCTCATGAGGGGTTTATACGAGCAGTACTTC.

The chain uses TRBV11-1 and TRBJ2-7; 9 bases match TRBD1. From germline, CDR1 is SGHAT and CDR2 FQDESV (reference sequence). V was pared by 3 bases and J by 6 bases, with 6 bases of the junction left unmatched. This CDR3 spans 14 amino acids. CDR3 protein: CASSLGQGRGEQYF. The CDR3 DNA follows: TGTGCCAGCAGCTTGGGACAGGGCCGAGGCGAGCAGTACTTC.